What follows are 5 T cell receptor beta chains derived from one specimen sequenced in a study of blood T cell repertoires in COVID-19. TCRdb keeps only in-frame clones here, not all; method: immunoSEQ multiplex PCR. Of some 58,000 clones listed, 80% to 90% are singletons. Material for sequencing was peripheral blood. The receptor set was obtained from a man aged 50 to 59 with acute or convalescent COVID-19.

The rearrangement joins TRBV6-6 to TRBJ1-5; no firm D call. V gave up 7 bases and J gave up 1 base, with 17 bases separating them. Germline CDR1 and CDR2: MNHNY and SVGAGI (reference sequence). The CDR3 is made up of 16 amino acids. The CDR3 protein is CASTTYTGFSNQPQHF. CDR3 DNA sequence: TGTGCCAGCACAACCTATACGGGGTTCAGCAATCAGCCCCAGCATTTT.

This clone has just a few counts. CDR3 sequence: CATSSDRGIYQPQHF. As DNA, the CDR3 is TGTGCCACCAGTTCGGACAGGGGGATCTATCAGCCCCAGCATTTT. This chain links TRBV15 with TRBJ1-5; 10 bases match TRBD1. Trimming removed 6 bases from V and 5 bases from J; junction bases left unmatched: 7. The germline V gene has CDR1 LNHNV and CDR2 YYDKDF (reference sequence). The CDR3 contains 15 residues.

Regarding this clone: The identical CDR3 is also encoded by other nucleotide sequences in the sample. V and J are TRBV7-6 and TRBJ2-7; TRBD1 matches at 8 bases. The CDR3 contains 15 residues. Trimming removed 1 base from V and 4 bases from J; junction bases left unmatched: 6. Per the germline V gene, CDR1 is SGHVS and CDR2 is FNYEAQ. CDR3 sequence (DNA): TGTGCCAGCAGCTTAGAGCCAACAGGGGGATACGAGCAGTACTTC. Residues: CASSLEPTGGYEQYF.

The chain links TRBV3-1 (or the pseudogene TRBV3-2) to TRBJ1-1; TRBD1 matches 10 bases. The CDR3 consists of 14 residues. V shed 4 bases, J shed 11 bases, and the junction held 10 bases outside the gene matches. Germline loops: CDR1 LGHDT, CDR2 YNNKEL (reference sequence). CDR3 sequence: CASSRRQGAASAFF. CDR3 DNA sequence: TGTGCCAGCAGCCGGCGACAGGGGGCAGCGAGTGCTTTCTTT.

The J gene is TRBJ2-1, the V gene TRBV25-1; 10 bases line up with TRBD2. With 3 bases clipped from V and 8 bases from J, the junction kept 7 bases outside the gene matches. This CDR3 contains 15 residues. Germline loops: CDR1 MGHDK, CDR2 SYGVNS. CDR3 in DNA: TGTGCCAGCAGTGAGACTAGCGGGTGGGATCATGAGCAGTTCTTC. It is translated as CASSETSGWDHEQFF.